This record covers a single T cell receptor (beta chain). The draw of peripheral blood yielded approximately 10 milliliters from each donor. Then a second PCR, running about 6 to 12 cycles, was carried out with a sample-barcoded 5' primer and a J-beta primer mix. A single record per CDR3 protein comes from TCRdb applying MiXCR to the 5' RACE reads. The table lists some 1.6 million distinct CDR3 sequences, around 35% of them singletons, with about 11% in the top ten. This sample is part of a study of blood T cells in healthy people across ages. The junction had 13 bases not matched to a gene; V was cut back by 7 bases and J by 3 bases. The V gene's germline CDR1 is SQVTM and CDR2 ANQGSEA. The CDR3 runs 15 residues.

Sample: blood. The chain uses TRBV29-1 and TRBJ2-3; 7 nucleotides line up with TRBD2. The receptor was isolated from a woman aged 25 to 39 in good health. CDR3 sequence reads: CSAAVASGLTDTQYF. DNA for the CDR3: TGCAGCGCAGCAGTGGCTAGCGGCCTGACAGATACGCAGTATTTT.